The present TCR beta chain was sequenced within a study of blood T cells in healthy people across ages. With a J-beta primer mix and a sample-barcoded 5' primer, a second PCR ran about 6 to 11 cycles. One entry per CDR3 protein, called by TCRdb with MiXCR from the 5' RACE reads. The sample consists of 1.5 million to 2 million distinct CDR3 sequences, 35% to 50% of them appearing once. They isolated at least 7 million PBMCs from each sample. This clonotype came up once. The CDR3 runs 13 residues. Germline lookup yields CDR1 SEHNR and CDR2 FQNEAQ (reference sequence). V shed 5 bases and J 9 bases; nucleotides not matched to a gene: 7.

The sequence came from a human donor in good health. The chain recombines TRBV7-9 with TRBJ1-5; 7 bases line up with TRBD1. Sequencing was carried out using blood. CDR3 sequence: CASSRQGRRPQHF. CDR3 coding DNA: TGTGCCAGCAGCCGACAGGGTAGACGGCCCCAGCATTTT.